One and the same sample provided the 27 T cell receptor beta chains below, sequenced in a study of PD-1 blockade in classical Hodgkin lymphoma. All trial patients relapsed after autologous stem cell transplantation. Data came from immunoSEQ multiplex PCR; TCRdb stores just in-frame clones and leaves some out. The sample lists about 150,000 clones, around four fifths occurring once. The sequenced sample was peripheral blood mononuclear cells (PBMCs), obtained before the second cycle of nivolumab. The receptor set was obtained from a human donor with classical Hodgkin lymphoma.

The rearrangement joins TRBV7-2 to TRBJ1-1; 11 nucleotides agree with TRBD1. Per germline, CDR1 SGHTA and CDR2 FQGNSA. The CDR3 runs 16 residues. V lost 1 base to trimming and J lost 4 bases; unmatched junction nucleotides: 5. The CDR3 protein is CASSLVLGTGGTEAFF. The CDR3 DNA is TGTGCCAGCAGCTTAGTGTTAGGGACAGGGGGCACTGAAGCTTTCTTT.

The chain carries TRBV7-9 and TRBJ2-2; a weak D match, TRBD1 (5 bases). The CDR3 runs 15 residues. Germline-derived CDR1 and CDR2 are SEHNR and FQNEAQ (reference sequence). The germline V and J ends were trimmed by 2 bases and 3 bases, with 10 bases remaining between them. CDR3 sequence reads: CASSLLGADTGELFF. The CDR3 nucleotides read TGTGCCAGCAGCTTATTAGGGGCAGACACCGGGGAGCTGTTTTTT.

This clone was observed a few times. V and J are TRBV19 and TRBJ1-1; perhaps TRBD1 as D (6 bases). The V gene's germline CDR1 is LNHDA and CDR2 SQIVND (reference sequence). V was clipped by 0 bases and J by 2 bases, with 10 bases between them. This CDR3 comprises 15 residues. Here the CDR3 DNA reads TGTGCCAGTAGTATAGACGGACAGCCCAACACTGAAGCTTTCTTT. This sequence encodes CASSIDGQPNTEAFF.

The chain links TRBV5-6 to TRBJ1-6, with 8 positions matching TRBD1. The ends lost 0 bases at V and 6 bases at J; junction bases unmatched: 2. The CDR3 loop spans 15 amino acids. The germline V gene encodes CDR1 SGHDT and CDR2 YYEEEE. In DNA form, the CDR3 reads TGTGCCAGCAGCTTGGTGGACAGGGCTAATTCACCCCTCCACTTT. Its protein product is CASSLVDRANSPLHF. Supplemented by reference TRBV5-6 and TRBJ1-6, the full variable domain reads DAGVTQSPTHLIKTRGQQVTLRCSPKSGHDTVSWYQQALGQGPQFIFQYYEEEERQRGNFPDRFSGHQFPNYSSELNVNALLLGDSALYLCASSLVDRANSPLHFGNGTRLTVT.

The chain employs TRBV28 and TRBJ2-1; D call uncertain. The CDR3 runs 14 residues. Deletions cut 2 bases from V and 0 bases from J, with 5 bases between. CDR1 is MDHEN, CDR2 SYDVKM, per germline. CDR3 in amino acids: CASSLISSYNEQFF. The CDR3 region has the DNA TGTGCCAGCAGTTTAATTAGCTCCTACAATGAGCAGTTCTTC.

J is TRBJ1-2 and V is TRBV11-2, with D unresolved. CDR3 length: 13 amino acids. Per germline, CDR1 SGHAT and CDR2 FQNNGV. Deletions cut 3 bases from V and 6 bases from J, with 11 bases between. CDR3 sequence: CASSLEATHGYTF. The CDR3 DNA follows: TGTGCCAGCAGCTTGGAAGCTACACATGGCTACACCTTC.

This chain joins TRBV7-9 and TRBJ2-3; the D is unclear. The ends were cut back, 5 bases at V and 10 bases at J, with 13 bases in the middle. The germline V gene encodes CDR1 SEHNR and CDR2 FQNEAQ (reference sequence). The CDR3 is made up of 12 amino acids. The CDR3 reads CASSPPRMAQYF. Written as DNA, the CDR3 is TGTGCCAGCAGCCCCCCAAGGATGGCGCAGTATTTT.

The V and J genes are TRBV10-3 and TRBJ2-3; the match to TRBD1 covers 7 bases. After removal of 4 bases from V and 8 bases from J, the junction contained 12 bases not matched to a gene. Germline V gene lookup returns CDR1 ENHRY and CDR2 SYGVKD. This CDR3 comprises 15 residues. The CDR3 bases are TGTGCCATCAGTGGGGAAAAAACAGGGGCGACTACGCAGTATTTT. This codes for CAISGEKTGATTQYF.

This rearrangement joins TRBV5-1 to TRBJ1-2; D is undetermined. Trimming shortened V by 4 bases and J by 2 bases, and 21 bases separated the two germline ends. CDR3 length: 17 amino acids. CDR1 and CDR2 (germline): SGHRS, YFSETQ. This chain's CDR3 is CASSRTGPLSGNYGYTF. The CDR3 DNA is TGCGCCAGCAGCAGAACCGGGCCCCTCAGTGGCAACTATGGCTACACCTTC.

The sample holds one count of this clone. The genes are TRBV7-9 and TRBJ2-3, with 8 bases aligning to TRBD2. Germline CDR1 and CDR2: SEHNR and FQNEAQ (reference sequence). The CDR3 sequence is 14 residues long. V shed 4 bases and J 4 bases; nucleotides not matched to a gene: 4. DNA for the CDR3: TGTGCCAGCAGCTCCGGGAGGGCCTCAGATACGCAGTATTTT. Protein: CASSSGRASDTQYF.

With regard to this clone: One end of the junction varies from germline; a read error may be responsible. The chain employs TRBV5-1 and TRBJ1-5; 7 nucleotides agree with TRBD1. The CDR3 sequence is 15 residues long. CDR1 and CDR2 from the germline V gene are SGHRS and YFSETQ. CDR3: CASSRGGRGNQPQHF. CDR3 sequence (DNA): TGTGCCAGCAGCAGAGGGGGCAGGGGCAATCAGCCCCAGCATTTT.

The J gene is TRBJ1-4, the V gene TRBV6-6; 7 bases align to TRBD1. Germline CDR1 MNHNY, CDR2 SVGAGI (reference sequence). The CDR3 runs to 15 residues. The V segment lost 2 bases and the J segment 8 bases; nucleotides outside the gene matches: 8. The CDR3 loop is CASSYTGTAGEKLFF. CDR3 nucleotide sequence: TGTGCCAGCAGTTACACCGGGACAGCAGGCGAAAAACTGTTTTTT.

The chain has TRBV10-2 and TRBJ1-5, with D unresolved. Trimming pared 5 bases from V and 0 bases from J, leaving 11 bases between. Per the germline V gene, CDR1 is WSHSY and CDR2 is SAAADI. This CDR3 has 15 residues. The CDR3, as DNA: TGCGCCAGCAGTTACGGGTTACTTAGCAATCAGCCCCAGCATTTT. Translating gives CASSYGLLSNQPQHF.

There are a few counts of this clone. The chain uses TRBV12-5 and TRBJ1-1, with no clear D. This CDR3 contains 16 residues. The V end was cut by 0 bases, the J end by 0 bases, with 11 bases between. In germline, CDR1 is LGHNT, CDR2 FRNRAP. The CDR3 nucleotides are TGTGCTAGTGGTTTGGTACGTGAGGGATTGAACACTGAAGCTTTCTTT. Translating it yields CASGLVREGLNTEAFF.

The chain uses TRBV28 and TRBJ2-1, with TRBD2 as a possible D gene (5 bases). Trimming shortened V by 7 bases and J by 2 bases, and 12 bases separated the two germline ends. This CDR3 is 14 amino acids long. Germline values: CDR1 MDHEN, CDR2 SYDVKM. The CDR3 bases are TGTGCCAGCACCGAAGCGGTGGCCTACAATGAGCAGTTCTTC. This sequence encodes CASTEAVAYNEQFF.

This clone was counted once. V usage is TRBV10-3 and J usage is TRBJ2-7; the match to TRBD2 covers 8 bases. Germline loops: CDR1 ENHRY, CDR2 SYGVKD. V was clipped by 3 bases and J by 3 bases; unmatched bases: 7. CDR3 length: 15 amino acids. CDR3 nucleotide sequence: TGTGCCATCAGTGACAGTCTAGCGGGCAGCTACGAGCAGTACTTC. Its protein product is CAISDSLAGSYEQYF.

This clone was seen more than once but under ten times. The chain has TRBV7-6 and TRBJ2-4; 8 bases are shared with TRBD2. The CDR3 totals 15 residues. V gave up 2 bases and J gave up 9 bases; unmatched junction bases: 9. Germline V gives CDR1 SGHVS, CDR2 FNYEAQ. In DNA, the CDR3 is TGTGCCAGCAGCTTAACGGGAGGGGAGTTGAGCATTCAGTACTTC. It yields the protein CASSLTGGELSIQYF.

V and J are TRBV10-3 and TRBJ2-3; 7 nucleotides line up with TRBD2. The CDR3 length is 16 residues. Trimming removed 2 bases from V and 0 bases from J; junction bases left unmatched: 5. The germline gives CDR1 ENHRY, CDR2 SYGVKD. The CDR3 DNA follows: TGTGCCATCAGTGAGAGGGAGCGGGATAGCACAGATACGCAGTATTTT. This translates into CAISERERDSTDTQYF.

The V and J genes are TRBV10-3 and TRBJ1-6, with TRBD1 matching 9 bases. CDR1 is ENHRY, CDR2 SYGVKD, per germline. The CDR3 consists of 16 residues. V gave up 6 bases and J gave up 6 bases; unmatched junction bases: 9. The CDR3: CAISPGQGGINSPLHF. The CDR3 region has the DNA TGTGCCATCAGCCCGGGACAGGGCGGGATTAATTCACCCCTCCACTTT.

In its sample, this clone was seen a few times. The chain carries TRBV6-6 and TRBJ1-2; no reliable D call. V lost 0 bases and J lost 3, with 11 bases in between. CDR1 and CDR2 from the germline V gene are MNHNY and SVGAGI (reference sequence). The CDR3 runs to 15 residues. CDR3 loop: CASSYSPDPYYGYTF. The CDR3 DNA reads TGTGCCAGCAGTTACTCCCCCGATCCCTACTATGGCTACACCTTC.

This clone occurred a few times. J is TRBJ1-5 and V is TRBV6-5; D remains ambiguous. Between the trimmed V and J ends, which lost 6 bases and 6 bases, there was a span of 12 bases. The CDR3 length is 13 residues. Germline loops: CDR1 MNHEY, CDR2 SVGAGI. CDR3 in amino acids: CASSRWALQPQHF. The DNA for the CDR3 is TGTGCCAGCAGCCGGTGGGCTCTTCAGCCCCAGCATTTT.

This clone was seen more than once but under ten times. The gene calls are TRBV6-8 and TRBJ2-5, with TRBD2 matching over 12 bases. This CDR3 has 14 amino acids. V was pared by 5 bases and J by 6 bases, with 4 bases of the junction left unmatched. Per germline, CDR1 MNHGY and CDR2 SAAAGT. The chain's CDR3 is CASSPTSGGKTQYF. The CDR3 DNA is TGTGCCAGCAGTCCGACTAGCGGGGGAAAGACCCAGTACTTC.

The V and J genes are TRBV12-5 and TRBJ2-2, with 11 nucleotides matching TRBD2. This CDR3 has 15 amino acids. Germline-derived CDR1 and CDR2 are LGHNT and FRNRAP. The V and J ends lost 5 bases and 6 bases, in that order; junction bases with no gene match: 5. Here the CDR3 DNA reads TGTGCTAGTGGTCCGGGACTAGCGGAGCCCGGGGAGCTGTTTTTT. It translates to CASGPGLAEPGELFF.

The chain joins TRBV7-9 to TRBJ2-1; D is possibly TRBD1 (6 bases). The germline V gene encodes CDR1 SEHNR and CDR2 FQNEAQ (reference sequence). The CDR3 contains 16 residues. The V and J ends lost 4 bases and 0 bases respectively, with 13 bases between them. Here the CDR3 reads CASSYRVLSSYNEQFF. In DNA form, the CDR3 reads TGTGCCAGCAGCTACAGGGTTCTAAGCTCCTACAATGAGCAGTTCTTC.

This chain uses TRBV4-1 with TRBJ1-5; D is ambiguous. Trimming cost V 4 bases and J 4 bases, with 8 bases left between them. The CDR3 contains 13 residues. The germline V gene encodes CDR1 MGHRA and CDR2 YSYEKL. CDR3 residues: CASSPQENQPQHF. DNA for the CDR3: TGCGCCAGCAGCCCCCAGGAGAATCAGCCCCAGCATTTT.

The V and J genes are TRBV18 and TRBJ2-2; no definite D call. V lost 1 base, J lost 5 bases, and 11 bases lay in between. CDR3 length: 15 residues. Germline lookup yields CDR1 KGHSH and CDR2 LQKENI. In nucleotides, the CDR3 is TGTGCCAGCTCACCACGTCCCGAAGGGACCGGGGAGCTGTTTTTT. Translation: CASSPRPEGTGELFF.

The V and J genes are TRBV6-5 and TRBJ1-2; unclear D gene. From germline, CDR1 is MNHEY and CDR2 SVGAGI. The CDR3 covers 14 residues. V lost 0 bases and J lost 8, with 13 bases in between. The CDR3 DNA reads TGTGCCAGCAGTTACTCATTTTCAGGATTCGGCTACACCTTC. Its translation: CASSYSFSGFGYTF.